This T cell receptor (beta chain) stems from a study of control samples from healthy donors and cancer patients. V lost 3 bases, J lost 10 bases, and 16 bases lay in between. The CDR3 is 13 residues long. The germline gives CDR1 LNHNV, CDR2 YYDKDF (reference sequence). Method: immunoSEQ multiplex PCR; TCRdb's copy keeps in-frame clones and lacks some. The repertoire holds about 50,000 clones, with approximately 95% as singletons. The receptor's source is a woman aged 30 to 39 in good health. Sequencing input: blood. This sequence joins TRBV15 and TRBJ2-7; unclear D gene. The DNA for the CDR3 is TGTGCCACCAGCAGTGTCCGGAGCACCCTACAGTACTTC. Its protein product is CATSSVRSTLQYF.